The clone carrying this T cell receptor (beta chain) was detected many times. Its antigen is unidentified. Follow-up blood was drawn about 14 weeks, roughly three months, after antiretroviral therapy began. The repertoire came from unfractionated whole blood and reflected all unsorted peripheral T cells. The CDR3 loop spans 14 amino acids. The J segment lost 8 bases and the V segment lost 1 base, leaving 5 bases of the junction unmatched. Germline loops: CDR1 SGHRS, CDR2 YFSETQ. The data originate from a study of HIV-infected patients and healthy controls. Study context: No general T-cell lymphocytopenia was present, and per-chain CDR3 totals resembled those of controls.

Study-level results: Untreated HIV+ repertoires had roughly threefold fewer distinct CDR3s and lower Shannon diversity than healthy controls. Significant mean usage differences between HIV-infected patients and controls involved eight alpha and eight beta V genes.

Reverse transcription used roughly 480 ng RNA and constant-region primers for alpha and beta. Alpha and beta chain libraries were made separately by chain-specific third strand synthesis with multiplexing indices. One primer pair amplified all rearrangements per chain; each cDNA got molecular barcodes. TCRdb reprocessed the 5' RACE reads via MiXCR and lists one record per CDR3 protein. The sample carries fewer than 5,500 distinct CDR3 sequences, approximately 8.3% recorded once. The material was blood, obtained during antiretroviral therapy. The receptor comes from an adult with HIV infection. The chain recombines TRBV5-1 with TRBJ2-4; TRBD1 matches 8 bases. The chain's CDR3 is CASSLMTGEDIQYF. The CDR3 nucleotides read TGCGCCAGCAGCTTGATGACAGGGGAGGACATTCAGTACTTC.